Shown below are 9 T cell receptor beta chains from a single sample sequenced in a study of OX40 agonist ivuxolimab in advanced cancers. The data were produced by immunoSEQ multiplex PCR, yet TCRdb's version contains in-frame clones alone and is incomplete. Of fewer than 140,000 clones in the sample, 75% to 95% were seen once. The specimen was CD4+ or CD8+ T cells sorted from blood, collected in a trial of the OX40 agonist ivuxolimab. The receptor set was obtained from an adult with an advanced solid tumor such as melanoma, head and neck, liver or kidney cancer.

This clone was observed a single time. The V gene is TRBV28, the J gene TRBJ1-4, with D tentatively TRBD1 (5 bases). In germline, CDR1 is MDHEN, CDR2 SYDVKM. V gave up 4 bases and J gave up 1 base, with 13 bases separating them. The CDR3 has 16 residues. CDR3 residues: CASSSVGTVTNEKLFF. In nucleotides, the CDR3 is TGTGCCAGCAGTTCCGTCGGGACGGTAACTAATGAAAAACTGTTTTTT.

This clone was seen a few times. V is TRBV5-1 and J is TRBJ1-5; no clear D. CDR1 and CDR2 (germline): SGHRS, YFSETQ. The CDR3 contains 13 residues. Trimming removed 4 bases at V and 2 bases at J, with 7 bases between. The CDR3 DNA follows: TGCGCCAGCAGCCTATTCGGCAATCAGCCCCAGCATTTT. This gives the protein CASSLFGNQPQHF.

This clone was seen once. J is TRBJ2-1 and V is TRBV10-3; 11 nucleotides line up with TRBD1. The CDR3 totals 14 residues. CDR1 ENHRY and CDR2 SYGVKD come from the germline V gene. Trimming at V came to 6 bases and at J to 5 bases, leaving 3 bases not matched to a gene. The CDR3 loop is CAIRPGQGDNEQFF. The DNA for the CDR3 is TGTGCCATCAGACCGGGACAGGGGGACAATGAGCAGTTCTTC.

CDR3: CASSLDQGRRAFF. The DNA of the CDR3 is TGTGCCAGCTCCCTGGATCAGGGTAGGAGAGCTTTCTTT. The chain combines TRBV28 with TRBJ1-1; the D gene is possibly TRBD1 (5 bases). Trimming shortened V by 8 bases and J by 10 bases, and 20 bases separated the two germline ends. Per the germline V gene, CDR1 is MDHEN and CDR2 is SYDVKM. CDR3 size: 13 residues.

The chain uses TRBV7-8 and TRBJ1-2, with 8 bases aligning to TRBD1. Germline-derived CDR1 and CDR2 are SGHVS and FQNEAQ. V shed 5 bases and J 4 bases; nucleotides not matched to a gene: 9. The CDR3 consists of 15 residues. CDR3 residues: CASSPPHGTGYGYTF. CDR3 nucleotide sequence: TGTGCCAGCAGCCCTCCCCACGGGACAGGCTATGGCTACACCTTC.

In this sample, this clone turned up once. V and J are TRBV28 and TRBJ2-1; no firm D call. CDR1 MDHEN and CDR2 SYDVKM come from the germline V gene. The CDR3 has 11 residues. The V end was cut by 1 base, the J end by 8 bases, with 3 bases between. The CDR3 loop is CASSLSDEQFF. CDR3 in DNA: TGTGCCAGCAGTTTATCAGATGAGCAGTTCTTC.

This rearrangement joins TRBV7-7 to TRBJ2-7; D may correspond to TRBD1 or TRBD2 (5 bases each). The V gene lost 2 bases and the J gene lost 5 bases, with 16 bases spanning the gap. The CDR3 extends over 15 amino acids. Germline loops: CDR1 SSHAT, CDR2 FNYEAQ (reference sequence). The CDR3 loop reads CASSLLPGPSHEQYF. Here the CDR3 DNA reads TGTGCCAGCAGCTTATTACCGGGACCCAGCCACGAGCAGTACTTC.

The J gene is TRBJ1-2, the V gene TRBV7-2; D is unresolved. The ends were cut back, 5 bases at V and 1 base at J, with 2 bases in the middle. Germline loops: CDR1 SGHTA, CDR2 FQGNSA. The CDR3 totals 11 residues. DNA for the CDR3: TGTGCCAGCAGCCATAACTATGGCTACACCTTC. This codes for CASSHNYGYTF.

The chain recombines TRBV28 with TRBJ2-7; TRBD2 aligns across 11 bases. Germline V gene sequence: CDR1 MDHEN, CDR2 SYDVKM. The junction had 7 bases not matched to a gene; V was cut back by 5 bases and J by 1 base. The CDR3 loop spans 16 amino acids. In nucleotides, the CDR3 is TGTGCCAGCAGTGGCCCTAGCGGGGGGCCTTCCTACGAGCAGTACTTC. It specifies CASSGPSGGPSYEQYF.